The 29 T cell receptor beta chains given below trace back to one sample, sequenced in a study of OX40 agonist ivuxolimab in advanced cancers. Assay: immunoSEQ multiplex PCR; the TCRdb copy retains only in-frame clones and omits some. In the table there are nearly 55,000 clones, around 89% of which are singletons. The sequencing used CD4+ or CD8+ T cells sorted from blood, collected in a trial of the OX40 agonist ivuxolimab. These receptors all stem from an adult with an advanced solid tumor such as melanoma, head and neck, liver or kidney cancer.

This chain links TRBV10-1 with TRBJ1-3; D call uncertain. CDR1 and CDR2 from the germline V gene are WNHNN and SYGVQD (reference sequence). V was shortened by 3 bases and J by 2 bases, with 11 bases between the two germline ends. This CDR3 region has 15 residues. CDR3: CASSEGLHPGNTIYF. CDR3 coding DNA: TGCGCCAGCAGTGAAGGCCTCCACCCTGGAAACACCATATATTTT.

The CDR3 nucleotides are TGTGCCAGCAGTCTCTCCCGGGGTCGCACAGATACGCAGTATTTT. This encodes CASSLSRGRTDTQYF. The chain combines TRBV7-3 with TRBJ2-3, with a tentative D call TRBD2 (5 bases). With 6 bases removed from V and 1 base from J, the gap between germline ends came to 14 bases. Germline V gene sequence: CDR1 SGHTA, CDR2 FQGTGA. The length of the CDR3 is 15 residues.

The chain uses TRBV6-1 and TRBJ1-5; 12 nucleotides line up with TRBD1. Germline CDR1 and CDR2: MNHNS and SASEGT. Trimming cost V 6 bases and J 5 bases; bases outside gene matches: 5. This CDR3 is 15 amino acids long. The CDR3 is CASRVGTGGDQPQHF. CDR3 nucleotide sequence: TGTGCCAGCAGAGTAGGGACAGGGGGCGATCAGCCCCAGCATTTT.

CDR3 sequence reads: CASSPSGTGAEQYF. DNA for the CDR3: TGTGCCAGCAGCCCTTCAGGGACAGGGGCCGAGCAGTACTTC. V is TRBV7-9 and J is TRBJ2-7; the match to TRBD1 covers 10 bases. Germline V gives CDR1 SEHNR, CDR2 FQNEAQ (reference sequence). V lost 5 bases, J lost 6 bases, and 7 bases stayed unmatched. The CDR3 extends over 14 amino acids. The complete variable domain, with remaining parts taken from reference TRBV7-9 and TRBJ2-7, reads DTGVSQNPRHKITKRGQNVTFRCDPISEHNRLYWYRQTLGQGPEFLTYFQNEAQLEKSRLLSDRFSAERPKGSFSTLEIQRTEQGDSAMYLCASSPSGTGAEQYFGPGTRLTVT.

This clone has only one observation. The junction departs from germline at one end; a sequencing error may be responsible. The chain joins TRBV19 to TRBJ1-1; D gene ambiguous. CDR1 is LNHDA, CDR2 SQIVND, per germline (reference sequence). This CDR3 comprises 14 residues. The DNA for the CDR3 is TGTGCCAGTAGTTTAGACCTCGAAAACACTGAAGCTTTCTTT. Its translation is CASSLDLENTEAFF. Looking up the rest from reference TRBV19 and TRBJ1-1 gives the full variable domain: DGGITQSPKYLFRKEGQNVTLSCEQNLNHDAMYWYRQDPGQGLRLIYYSQIVNDFQKGDIAEGYSVSREKKESFPLTVTSAQKNPTAFYLCASSLDLENTEAFFGQGTRLTVV.

This sequence joins TRBV11-2 and TRBJ1-5; D is unclear. This CDR3 is built from 13 residues. Trimming took 5 bases from V and 8 from J, leaving 13 bases between them. In germline, CDR1 is SGHAT, CDR2 FQNNGV. Here the CDR3 DNA reads TGTGCCAGCAGCAGAGCAGATGGAGAGCCCCAGCATTTT. It codes for CASSRADGEPQHF.

The chain is built from TRBV6-1 and TRBJ1-2; the D is unclear. Looked up from germline, CDR1 is MNHNS and CDR2 is SASEGT. V was shortened by 4 bases and J by 4 bases, with 7 bases between the two germline ends. This CDR3 has 12 amino acids. CDR3 in DNA: TGTGCCAGCAGTGGGTGGGTCTATGGCTACACCTTC. It translates to CASSGWVYGYTF.

The V gene is TRBV4-2, the J gene TRBJ2-1, with TRBD2 identical over 10 bases. CDR3 length: 17 residues. Trimming took 2 bases from V and 10 from J; bases not matched to a gene: 14. Germline CDR1 LGHNA, CDR2 YNFKEQ. The CDR3 nucleotides are TGTGCCAGCAGCCAAAGGGCTATGGCTAGCGGGAGAGGAGAGCAGTTCTTC. Encoded protein: CASSQRAMASGRGEQFF.

The rearrangement joins TRBV30 to TRBJ2-5; D is uncertain. The length of the CDR3 is 14 residues. Germline-derived CDR1 and CDR2 are GTSNPN and SVGIG (reference sequence). V lost 2 bases and J 4 bases, leaving 14 bases between the germline ends. CDR3 coding DNA: TGTGCCTGGAGTCCGCCGACCATCCCAGAGACCCAGTACTTC. Amino acids: CAWSPPTIPETQYF.

V is TRBV7-8 and J is TRBJ2-1; TRBD2 aligns across 8 bases. J lost 8 bases, V lost 5 bases, and 11 bases had no gene match. The CDR3 loop spans 15 amino acids. Germline assignment: CDR1 SGHVS and CDR2 FQNEAQ. The CDR3 DNA follows: TGTGCCAGCAGCCAAAAAGCGGGAGTGGTGGATGAGCAGTTCTTC. This translates into CASSQKAGVVDEQFF. Drawing the rest from reference TRBV7-8 and TRBJ2-1, the complete variable domain is GAGVSQSPRYKVAKRGQDVALRCDPISGHVSLFWYQQALGQGPEFLTYFQNEAQLDKSGLPSDRFFAERPEGSVSTLKIQRTQQEDSAVYLCASSQKAGVVDEQFFGPGTRLTVL.

The chain is built from TRBV2 and TRBJ1-1; D remains ambiguous. The CDR3 loop spans 13 amino acids. From germline, CDR1 is SNHLY and CDR2 FYNNEI. V dropped 10 bases and J dropped 8 bases, with 20 bases sitting between them. DNA of the CDR3: TGTGCCACCCGAGGTTCCGGGAGAACAGAAGCTTTCTTT. Translation gives CATRGSGRTEAFF.

The chain carries TRBV2 and TRBJ2-3; D is perhaps TRBD1 (6 bases). Germline CDR1 and CDR2: SNHLY and FYNNEI. V lost 8 bases and J lost 0, with 12 bases in between. The length of the CDR3 is 14 residues. CDR3 sequence reads: CASGRDTSTDTQYF. DNA of the CDR3: TGTGCCAGCGGTCGGGACACCAGCACAGATACGCAGTATTTT.

J is TRBJ2-4 and V is TRBV7-9; the D call may be TRBD1 or TRBD2 (5 bases each). Trimming removed 3 bases at V and 7 bases at J, with 13 bases between. The CDR3 has 14 residues. Germline CDR1 is SEHNR and CDR2 is FQNEAQ (reference sequence). This CDR3 reads CASSLRSGANIQYF. The CDR3 DNA sequence: TGTGCCAGCAGCTTGAGGTCCGGGGCTAACATTCAGTACTTC. Full variable domain (rest looked up from reference TRBV7-9 and TRBJ2-4): DTGVSQNPRHKITKRGQNVTFRCDPISEHNRLYWYRQTLGQGPEFLTYFQNEAQLEKSRLLSDRFSAERPKGSFSTLEIQRTEQGDSAMYLCASSLRSGANIQYFGAGTRLSVL.

The V call is TRBV11-3, the J call TRBJ2-5; D is perhaps TRBD1 or TRBD2 (5 bases each). The CDR3 has 14 residues. The V end was cut by 5 bases, the J end by 4 bases, with 14 bases between. Germline CDR1 SGHNT, CDR2 YENEEA. This CDR3 is CASSLQGDGETQYF. CDR3 coding DNA: TGTGCCAGCAGCCTTCAGGGAGACGGAGAGACCCAGTACTTC.

V and J are TRBV4-1 and TRBJ1-5; the D is unclear. Germline assignment: CDR1 MGHRA and CDR2 YSYEKL. The V end was cut by 0 bases, the J end by 2 bases, with 8 bases between. The CDR3 covers 15 residues. Here the CDR3 DNA reads TGCGCCAGCAGCCAAGAACTCGGCGGCAATCAGCCCCAGCATTTT. It is translated as CASSQELGGNQPQHF.

The chain is built from TRBV28 and TRBJ1-5; 7 nucleotides align to TRBD1. This CDR3 has 13 amino acids. Per germline, CDR1 MDHEN and CDR2 SYDVKM. V was clipped by 7 bases and J by 6 bases; unmatched bases: 6. DNA for the CDR3: TGTGCCAGCAACCTACAGGGGATTCAGCCCCAGCATTTT. Amino acid sequence: CASNLQGIQPQHF.

The chain carries TRBV30 and TRBJ2-7; perhaps TRBD1 as D (6 bases). The CDR3 is 12 amino acids. Germline V lookup: CDR1 GTSNPN, CDR2 SVGIG (reference sequence). Trimming pared 4 bases from V and 5 bases from J, leaving 12 bases between. CDR3 DNA: TGTGCCTGGACCAAAACAGGGCACGAGCAGTACTTC. Its translation is CAWTKTGHEQYF.

This clone was picked up one time. The chain is built from TRBV23-1 and TRBJ2-1; TRBD2 matches at 9 bases. TRBV23-1 is noted as an ORF with a role that remains uncertain. This CDR3 is built from 15 residues. The J segment lost 4 bases and the V segment lost 3 bases, leaving 4 bases of the junction unmatched. Here the CDR3 reads CASSQGLARYNEQFF. The CDR3 DNA follows: TGCGCCAGCAGTCAGGGACTAGCAAGATACAATGAGCAGTTCTTC.

The chain carries TRBV6-6 and TRBJ1-5, with 10 bases aligning to TRBD1. The CDR3 totals 16 residues. V shed 6 bases and J 2 bases; nucleotides not matched to a gene: 7. Germline assignment: CDR1 MNHNY and CDR2 SVGAGI (reference sequence). CDR3 sequence (DNA): TGTGCCAGCAGAAACGTCGGGACAGGGGGCAATCAGCCCCAGCATTTT. It translates to CASRNVGTGGNQPQHF.

The chain uses TRBV5-1 and TRBJ1-6; TRBD1 matches at 8 bases. Trimming took 6 bases from V and 7 from J; bases not matched to a gene: 9. The germline V gene has CDR1 SGHRS and CDR2 YFSETQ. This CDR3 comprises 15 residues. The CDR3 is CASKMGQEGNSPLHF. In DNA form, the CDR3 reads TGCGCCAGCAAGATGGGACAGGAGGGCAATTCACCCCTCCACTTT. Combining the CDR3 with reference TRBV5-1 and TRBJ1-6 gives the whole variable domain KAGVTQTPRYLIKTRGQQVTLSCSPISGHRSVSWYQQTPGQGLQFLFEYFSETQRNKGNFPGRFSGRQFSNSRSEMNVSTLELGDSALYLCASKMGQEGNSPLHFGNGTRLTVT.

This sequence joins TRBV5-1 and TRBJ1-4; TRBD1 is a possible D gene (6 bases). Trimming stripped 7 bases from V and 5 bases from J, with 15 bases between. The germline CDR1 and CDR2 sequences are SGHRS and YFSETQ. The CDR3 extends over 14 amino acids. Here the CDR3 DNA reads TGCGCCAGCGCCTCGGGACAAGGAAATGAAAAACTGTTTTTT. Residues: CASASGQGNEKLFF.

This clone was observed a single time. This chain links TRBV5-1 with TRBJ1-4; D is uncertain. Germline V CDR1 and CDR2: SGHRS, YFSETQ. V shed 0 bases and J shed 0 bases, with 6 bases lying between them. This CDR3 region has 15 residues. CDR3 in DNA: TGCGCCAGCAGCTTGGTAGGGACAACTAATGAAAAACTGTTTTTT. Translating gives CASSLVGTTNEKLFF.

The chain carries TRBV29-1 and TRBJ2-2; D possibly corresponds to TRBD1 (5 bases). The V end was cut by 4 bases, the J end by 2 bases, with 8 bases between. CDR3 length: 13 amino acids. Germline-derived CDR1 and CDR2 are SQVTM and ANQGSEA. CDR3 loop: CSVGTGNTGELFF. The CDR3, as DNA: TGCAGCGTTGGCACAGGAAACACCGGGGAGCTGTTTTTT.

The chain recombines TRBV6-5 with TRBJ2-5, with D perhaps TRBD1 (5 bases). The CDR3 loop spans 15 amino acids. Germline loops: CDR1 MNHEY, CDR2 SVGAGI. Trimming left V 2 bases short and J 6 bases short, with 16 bases between. CDR3 amino acids: CASSYETASLQTQYF. The CDR3 bases are TGTGCCAGCAGTTACGAGACAGCCTCCCTACAGACCCAGTACTTC.

J is TRBJ2-7 and V is TRBV2; D perhaps matches TRBD2 (6 bases). This CDR3 region has 17 residues. The germline CDR1 and CDR2 sequences are SNHLY and FYNNEI. Trimming took 4 bases from V and 3 from J, leaving 22 bases between them. CDR3 region: CASSGLPPGLTDYEQYF. CDR3 DNA: TGTGCCAGCAGTGGCCTCCCTCCGGGACTGACAGACTACGAGCAGTACTTC.

This sequence joins TRBV11-2 and TRBJ1-5, with 8 bases aligning to TRBD1. V shed 3 bases and J 0 bases; nucleotides not matched to a gene: 7. Looked up from germline, CDR1 is SGHAT and CDR2 is FQNNGV. The CDR3 contains 17 residues. This CDR3 reads CASSLDRAFLSNQPQHF. CDR3 DNA sequence: TGTGCCAGCAGCTTGGACAGGGCCTTCCTTAGCAATCAGCCCCAGCATTTT.

V and J are TRBV5-6 and TRBJ1-4; 12 nucleotides agree with TRBD1. Germline V CDR1 and CDR2: SGHDT, YYEEEE. J lost 7 bases, V lost 2 bases, and 12 bases had no gene match. The CDR3 has 18 residues. The CDR3 here is CASSFGYGTGGAREKLFF. In DNA form, the CDR3 reads TGTGCCAGCAGCTTTGGATACGGGACAGGGGGCGCGCGTGAAAAACTGTTTTTT. The full variable domain, with the rest looked up from reference TRBV5-6 and TRBJ1-4, is DAGVTQSPTHLIKTRGQQVTLRCSPKSGHDTVSWYQQALGQGPQFIFQYYEEEERQRGNFPDRFSGHQFPNYSSELNVNALLLGDSALYLCASSFGYGTGGAREKLFFGSGTQLSVL.

The genes are TRBV7-8 and TRBJ2-3; D may be TRBD1 or TRBD2 (7 bases each). Trimming pared 3 bases from V and 3 bases from J, leaving 16 bases between. The CDR3 sequence is 16 residues long. CDR1 is SGHVS, CDR2 FQNEAQ, per germline. The chain's CDR3 is CASSLQGGIRTDTQYF. The CDR3 nucleotides read TGTGCCAGCAGCTTGCAGGGGGGGATCCGAACAGATACGCAGTATTTT.

The chain combines TRBV11-1 with TRBJ2-7; D is unclear. V gave up 0 bases and J gave up 2 bases, with 8 bases separating them. The CDR3 sequence is 14 residues long. From germline, CDR1 is SGHAT and CDR2 FQDESV (reference sequence). CDR3 in amino acids: CASSLARLAYEQYF. The CDR3, as DNA: TGTGCCAGCAGCTTAGCGCGTCTAGCCTACGAGCAGTACTTC.